This is a list of T cell receptor beta chains from one sample in a study of graft-versus-host responses after intestinal transplantation. Clones were read by immunoSEQ multiplex PCR, and TCRdb kept only the in-frame ones, dropping some. Here the sample spans around 88,000 clones, 80% to 95% being singletons. Antigens for these TCRs are unknown. This specimen was unstimulated CD8+ T cells sorted from spleen or lymph node cells, taken before transplant. These receptors were collected from a human donor who was the organ donor for an intestinal transplant. Each CDR3 is given with its conserved first and last residue. A D gene is named only where the DNA matches it firmly. Where a row states a size, it is once, few, many or the class of an expanded clone; other rows omit it.

.	TRBV6-5	TRBJ2-7	.	CASSGGDEQYF	TGTGCCAGTAGTGGTGGGGACGAGCAGTACTTC
TRBD1	TRBV7-2	TRBJ1-4	once	CASSDRGREKLFF	TGTGCCAGCAGCGACAGGGGCCGGGAAAAACTGTTTTTT
TRBD2	TRBV7-9	TRBJ2-1	.	CASSLASLAGILSYNEQFF	TGTGCCAGCAGCTTAGCGAGCCTAGCGGGGATCCTGTCCTACAATGAGCAGTTCTTC
.	TRBV6-5	TRBJ1-5	.	CASRDGNNQPQHF	TGTGCCAGCCGGGACGGGAACAATCAGCCCCAGCATTTT
TRBD2	TRBV10-3	TRBJ2-1	.	CAIRDSSGRVNEQFF	TGTGCCATCAGAGATTCTAGCGGGAGGGTCAATGAGCAGTTCTTC
TRBD1	TRBV2	TRBJ2-7	.	CASRIDRDYEQYF	TGTGCCAGCAGAATCGACAGGGACTACGAGCAGTACTTC
.	TRBV9	TRBJ1-6	.	CASSGSGPLHF	TGTGCCAGCAGCGGTTCTGGGCCCCTCCACTTT
.	TRBV6-5	TRBJ2-5	.	CASSYRAGETQYF	TGTGCCAGCAGTTATAGGGCGGGGGAGACCCAGTACTTC
.	TRBV5-4	TRBJ2-1	.	CASSLFQSSYNEQFF	TGTGCCAGCAGCTTATTTCAGAGCTCCTACAATGAGCAGTTCTTC
.	TRBV5-1	TRBJ1-2	.	CASSLPGLYGYTF	TGCGCCAGCAGCTTGCCGGGCCTCTATGGCTACACCTTC
.	TRBV12-2	TRBJ2-7	.	CASRLTGRLAGAYEQYF	TGTGCAAGTCGCTTAACGGGGCGGCTAGCGGGGGCCTACGAGCAGTACTTC
.	TRBV2	TRBJ2-2	.	CASSVYRQNTGELFF	TGTGCCAGCAGTGTCTATCGCCAGAACACCGGGGAGCTGTTTTTT
TRBD1	TRBV7-6	TRBJ1-1	.	CASSGLSGTGGTEAFF	TGTGCCAGCAGCGGGCTAAGCGGGACAGGGGGCACTGAAGCTTTCTTT
.	TRBV11-2	TRBJ2-1	.	CASSLYRAGTVNNEQFF	TGTGCCAGCAGCTTATATAGGGCGGGGACAGTTAACAATGAGCAGTTCTTC
.	TRBV23-1	TRBJ1-1	.	CASSRGDLNTEAFF	TGCGCCAGCAGTCGGGGGGACCTGAACACTGAAGCTTTCTTT
.	TRBV14	TRBJ2-7	.	CASSQVIPGQGQYEQYF	TGTGCCAGCAGCCAAGTCATTCCGGGACAAGGTCAATACGAGCAGTACTTC
.	TRBV5-4	TRBJ2-1	few	CASSFQEDEQFF	TGTGCCAGCAGCTTCCAGGAGGATGAGCAGTTCTTC
TRBD1	TRBV7-9	TRBJ2-5	.	CASSLRTGHQETQYF	TGTGCCAGCAGCTTGAGGACAGGGCATCAAGAGACCCAGTACTTC
.	TRBV25-1	TRBJ1-1	.	CASSELAATTDTEAFF	TGTGCCAGCAGTGAATTGGCAGCCACGACGGATACTGAAGCTTTCTTT
.	TRBV6-5	TRBJ1-5	.	CASSYSMGGNQPQHF	TGTGCCAGCAGTTACTCGATGGGAGGGAATCAGCCCCAGCATTTT
.	TRBV27	TRBJ2-7	once	CASSKQGLSYEQYF	TGTGCCAGCAGTAAACAGGGCTTGTCCTACGAGCAGTACTTC
.	TRBV30	TRBJ2-2	.	CAWMGEGPTGELFF	TGTGCCTGGATGGGTGAGGGACCCACCGGGGAGCTGTTTTTT
.	TRBV11-2	TRBJ2-7	once	CASSLQAGENDEQYF	TGTGCCAGCAGCTTACAAGCAGGAGAAAACGACGAGCAGTACTTC
TRBD1	TRBV13	TRBJ2-7	.	CASSSGTGGYEQYF	TGTGCCAGCAGCTCGGGGACAGGGGGCTACGAGCAGTACTTC
TRBD2	TRBV6-1	TRBJ2-3	.	CASSESPLAGITDTQYF	TGTGCCAGCAGTGAATCTCCCCTAGCGGGGATTACAGATACGCAGTATTTT
.	TRBV28	TRBJ1-4	few	CASSLGTWGEKLFF	TGTGCCAGCAGTTTAGGGACGTGGGGCGAAAAACTGTTTTTT
.	TRBV7-9	TRBJ2-3	.	CASSLGTDTQYF	TGTGCCAGCAGCTTAGGTACAGATACGCAGTATTTT
.	TRBV10-3	TRBJ1-2	.	CAIRSYGYTF	TGTGCCATCAGGAGCTATGGCTACACCTTC
.	TRBV19	TRBJ2-7	.	CASRGQGIDEQYF	TGTGCCAGTAGAGGCCAGGGGATCGACGAGCAGTACTTC
.	TRBV5-1	TRBJ2-2	.	CASSFRGELFF	TGCGCCAGCAGCTTCCGCGGGGAGCTGTTTTTT
.	TRBV27	TRBJ2-7	.	CASSEGSYEQYF	TGTGCCAGCAGTGAGGGATCCTACGAGCAGTACTTC
TRBD2	TRBV7-9	TRBJ2-1	once	CASSPWTSGSSYNEQFF	TGTGCCAGCAGCCCGTGGACTAGCGGGAGCTCCTACAATGAGCAGTTCTTC
.	TRBV13	TRBJ2-7	.	CASSSRGGPTLYEQYF	TGTGCCAGCAGCAGTAGGGGGGGCCCAACCCTCTACGAGCAGTACTTC
.	TRBV5-6	TRBJ2-2	.	CASSYTTGELFF	TGTGCCAGCAGCTATACAACCGGGGAGCTGTTTTTT
.	TRBV15	TRBJ2-1	once	CATSREPDSYNEQFF	TGTGCCACCAGCAGAGAACCGGACTCCTACAATGAGCAGTTCTTC
.	TRBV4-1	TRBJ1-1	.	CASSPNLNTEAFF	TGCGCCAGCAGCCCCAATTTGAACACTGAAGCTTTCTTT
.	TRBV27	TRBJ1-2	.	CASSKGLNYGYTF	TGTGCCAGCAGCAAGGGGCTAAACTATGGCTACACCTTC
.	TRBV11-2	TRBJ2-7	once	CASSPGVLAVYEQYF	TGTGCCAGCAGCCCAGGGGTTTTAGCGGTCTACGAGCAGTACTTC
TRBD1	TRBV6-4	TRBJ2-5	.	CAWGQGQETQYF	TGTGCCTGGGGACAGGGACAAGAGACCCAGTACTTC
.	TRBV7-9	TRBJ2-5	.	CASSLPEGETQYF	TGTGCCAGCAGCTTACCCGAAGGAGAGACCCAGTACTTC
.	TRBV5-6	TRBJ1-2	.	CASSLGGHGYTF	TGTGCCAGCAGCTTAGGGGGGCATGGCTACACCTTC
.	TRBV4-2	TRBJ1-5	once	CASSRFGDANQPQHF	TGTGCCAGCAGCCGATTCGGGGACGCTAATCAGCCCCAGCATTTT
.	TRBV27	TRBJ2-7	.	CASGQGTYEQYF	TGTGCCAGTGGGCAGGGTACGTACGAGCAGTACTTC
.	TRBV9	TRBJ2-7	.	CASSTSSGRSYEQYF	TGTGCCAGCAGCACATCATCAGGACGGTCTTACGAGCAGTACTTC
.	TRBV19	TRBJ2-7	.	CASGGSTYEQYF	TGTGCCAGTGGAGGCAGCACCTACGAGCAGTACTTC
.	TRBV5-6	TRBJ2-7	once	CASTQGGTYEQYF	TGTGCCAGCACCCAGGGGGGGACTTACGAGCAGTACTTC
.	TRBV5-1	TRBJ2-1	once	CASSFGGNEQFF	TGCGCCAGCAGCTTTGGCGGAAATGAGCAGTTCTTC